This TCR beta chain was captured in a study of graft-versus-host responses after intestinal transplantation. Across the study: Tacrolimus plus steroids were given to all recipients for about three years, preceded by anti-thymocyte globulin induction. Findings and limits, study-wide: The marrow of recipients harbored GvH clones, and ileum or blood showed some of them first. GvH clone levels peaked in circulation, and this peak was associated with early post-transplant HvG declines.

Sequenced by immunoSEQ multiplex PCR; TCRdb stores in-frame clones only, minus some. The sample has more than 90,000 clones; around 90% are singletons. CDR3 size: 14 residues. V was cut by 3 bases and J by 6 bases, with 13 bases left in between. CDR1 LNHDA and CDR2 SQIVND come from the germline V gene (reference sequence). A word on this clone: Its antigen is still unknown.

Sequenced here: unstimulated CD4+ T cells sorted from spleen or lymph node cells, sampled before transplant. This receptor was obtained from a human donor who was the organ donor for an intestinal transplant. V usage is TRBV19 and J usage is TRBJ2-3; no clear D gene. CDR3 residues: CASSIQAPWDTQYF. CDR3 in DNA: TGTGCCAGTAGTATCCAGGCCCCTTGGGATACGCAGTATTTT.